Listed below are T cell receptor beta chains from one sample, sequenced in a study of long-term antiretroviral therapy in people with HIV. This table comes from immunoSEQ multiplex PCR, and its TCRdb copy is limited to in-frame clones, with some not included. This sample has 30,000 to 50,000 clones, with roughly 90% found just once. The sequencing here drew on unsorted PBMCs, taken 1.2 years after starting antiretroviral therapy. These receptors originate from a woman between 50 and 59 years old with HIV. The CDR3 runs from the conserved cysteine through the conserved F or W. Fields, in order: J gene, D gene, clone size, V gene, CDR3 DNA, CDR3 protein. A D gene is named only where the DNA matches it firmly. Size is stated for part of the rows, as once, few or many counts, or as a class when the clone is expanded.

TRBJ2-3	TRBD2	.	TRBV5-4	TGTGCCAGCAGCCGATACACTAGCGGGGGGGCGACAGATACGCAGTATTTT	CASSRYTSGGATDTQYF
TRBJ1-2	.	.	TRBV28	TGTGCCAGCAGTCCCTCGTCCGGCTACACCTTC	CASSPSSGYTF
TRBJ2-5	TRBD2	once	TRBV6-1	TGTGCCAGCAGGGGGACGGGACTAGCGGAAGAGACCCAGTACTTC	CASRGTGLAEETQYF
TRBJ1-2	.	once	TRBV5-4	TGTGCCAGCAGCTTGGCAGGCAGGTCCCCAGCTAACTATGGCTACACCTTC	CASSLAGRSPANYGYTF
TRBJ2-1	TRBD1	.	TRBV6-6	TGTGCCAGCAGTTTGGGACAGGGTGTTAATGAGCAGTTCTTC	CASSLGQGVNEQFF
TRBJ2-7	.	.	TRBV5-6	TGTGCCAGCAGCTTGCAGGGGCGATCCACCTACGAGCAGTACTTC	CASSLQGRSTYEQYF
TRBJ1-4	.	.	TRBV5-1	TGCGCCAGCAGCCTGAGACAGCCGGGTAATGAAAAACTGTTTTTT	CASSLRQPGNEKLFF
TRBJ1-1	.	.	TRBV30	TGTGCCTGGAGTGTACTGGGGAACACTGAAGCTTTCTTT	CAWSVLGNTEAFF
TRBJ2-2	.	few	TRBV7-9	TGTGCCAGCAGCCGGGGGCAAACCGGGGAGCTGTTTTTT	CASSRGQTGELFF
TRBJ2-3	.	.	TRBV29-1	TGCAGCGTTGAGCAGGATCGCACAGATACGCAGTATTTT	CSVEQDRTDTQYF
TRBJ2-2	.	.	TRBV9	TGTGCCAGCGCAAGGGCGGGGATAAACACCGGGGAGCTGTTTTTT	CASARAGINTGELFF
TRBJ2-3	.	.	TRBV30	TGTGCCTCCCGGACCCTCAAGGCCCTCGATACGCAGTATTTT	CASRTLKALDTQYF
TRBJ2-5	.	.	TRBV27	TGTGCCAGCAGTTTAATGGCCTCTAAAGAGACCCAGTACTTC	CASSLMASKETQYF
TRBJ1-2	.	once	TRBV2	TGTGCCAGCAGGTCGGGGGCGAAGGGCTATGGCTACACCTTC	CASRSGAKGYGYTF
TRBJ1-3	.	few	TRBV7-9	TGTGCCAGCAGCCCCCGGGACACAAGCTCTGGAAACACCATATATTTT	CASSPRDTSSGNTIYF
TRBJ2-7	.	.	TRBV6-1	TGTGCCAGCAGTGAATTTTTTGACGACGAGCAGTACTTC	CASSEFFDDEQYF
TRBJ1-1	.	.	TRBV5-1	TGCGCCAGCCGGCCCACGACGGGGAACACTGAAGCTTTCTTT	CASRPTTGNTEAFF
TRBJ1-2	TRBD1	.	TRBV30	TGTGCCTGGAGTGTCGTCAGGGGGAACTATGGCTACACCTTC	CAWSVVRGNYGYTF
TRBJ2-5	.	.	TRBV30	TGTGCCTGGACCAGCGGGCAAGAGACCCAGTACTTC	CAWTSGQETQYF
TRBJ1-2	.	.	TRBV20-1	TGCAGTGCTAGAGACAGGGATGGCTACACCTTC	CSARDRDGYTF
TRBJ2-4	TRBD2	.	TRBV19	TGTGCCAGTCGGCCGCTTCCCCTAGCGGGGGTTCAGTACTTC	CASRPLPLAGVQYF
TRBJ1-5	.	.	TRBV15	TGTGCCACCAGCAACGGCCGATATCAGCCCCAGCATTTT	CATSNGRYQPQHF